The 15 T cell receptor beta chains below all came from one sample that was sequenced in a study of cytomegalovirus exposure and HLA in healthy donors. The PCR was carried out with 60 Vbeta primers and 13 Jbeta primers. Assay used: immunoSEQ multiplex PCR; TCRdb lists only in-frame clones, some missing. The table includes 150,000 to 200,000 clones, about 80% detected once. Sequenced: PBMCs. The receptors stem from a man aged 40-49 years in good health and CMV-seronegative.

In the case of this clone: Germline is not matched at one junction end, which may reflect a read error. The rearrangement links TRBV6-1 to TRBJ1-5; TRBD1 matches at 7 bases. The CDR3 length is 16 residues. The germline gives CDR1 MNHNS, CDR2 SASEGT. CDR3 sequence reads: CASSDVDRANNQPQHF. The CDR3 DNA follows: TGTGCCAGTAGTGACGTTGACAGGGCGAACAATCAGCCCCAGCATTTT.

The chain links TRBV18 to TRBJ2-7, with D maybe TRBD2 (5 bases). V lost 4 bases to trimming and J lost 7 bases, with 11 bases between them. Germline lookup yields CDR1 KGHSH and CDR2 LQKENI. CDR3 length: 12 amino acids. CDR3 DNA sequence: TGTGCCAGCTCACTCCGTGGAGGAGAGCAGTACTTC. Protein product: CASSLRGGEQYF.

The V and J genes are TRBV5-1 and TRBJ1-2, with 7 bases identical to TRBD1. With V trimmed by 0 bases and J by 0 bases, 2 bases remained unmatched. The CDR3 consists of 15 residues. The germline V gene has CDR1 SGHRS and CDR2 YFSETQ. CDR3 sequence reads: CASSLGGTANYGYTF. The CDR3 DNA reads TGCGCCAGCAGCTTGGGAGGGACAGCTAACTATGGCTACACCTTC.

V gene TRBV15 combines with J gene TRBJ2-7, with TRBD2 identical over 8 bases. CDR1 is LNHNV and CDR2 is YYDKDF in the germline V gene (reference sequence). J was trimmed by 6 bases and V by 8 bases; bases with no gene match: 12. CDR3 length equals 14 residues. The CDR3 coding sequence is TGTGCCACCTCTCCGGGACTAGGCTTTCCCGAGCAGTACTTC. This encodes CATSPGLGFPEQYF. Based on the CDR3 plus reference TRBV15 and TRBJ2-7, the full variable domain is DAMVIQNPRYQVTQFGKPVTLSCSQTLNHNVMYWYQQKSSQAPKLLFHYYDKDFNNEADTPDNFQSRRPNTSFCFLDIRSPGLGDTAMYLCATSPGLGFPEQYFGPGTRLTVT.

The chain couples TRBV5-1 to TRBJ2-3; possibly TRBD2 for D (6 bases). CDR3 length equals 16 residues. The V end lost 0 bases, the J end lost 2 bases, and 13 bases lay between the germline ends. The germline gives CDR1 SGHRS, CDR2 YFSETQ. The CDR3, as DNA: TGCGCCAGCAGCTTGGCCTGGGCGGGGCCCACAGATACGCAGTATTTT. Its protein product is CASSLAWAGPTDTQYF.

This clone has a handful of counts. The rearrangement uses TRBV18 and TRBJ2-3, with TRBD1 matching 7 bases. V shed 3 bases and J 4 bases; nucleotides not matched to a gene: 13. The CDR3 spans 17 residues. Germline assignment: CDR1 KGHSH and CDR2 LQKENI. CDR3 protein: CASSPLAQGIGADTQYF. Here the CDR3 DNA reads TGTGCCAGCTCACCGCTGGCACAGGGGATAGGTGCAGATACGCAGTATTTT. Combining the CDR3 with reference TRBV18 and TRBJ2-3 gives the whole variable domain NAGVMQNPRHLVRRRGQEARLRCSPMKGHSHVYWYRQLPEEGLKFMVYLQKENIIDESGMPKERFSAEFPKEGPSILRIQQVVRGDSAAYFCASSPLAQGIGADTQYFGPGTRLTVL.

The DNA for the CDR3 is TGTGCCAGCAGCGTAGTTAAAACAGTTTCTATCAATCAGCCCCAGCATTTT. It translates to CASSVVKTVSINQPQHF. The chain has TRBV9 and TRBJ1-5, with unresolved D. Per germline, CDR1 SGDLS and CDR2 YYNGEE. The CDR3 is made up of 17 amino acids. The germline V and J ends were trimmed by 0 bases and 3 bases, with 16 bases remaining between them. Using reference TRBV9 and TRBJ1-5 for the parts outside the CDR3, the full variable domain is DSGVTQTPKHLITATGQRVTLRCSPRSGDLSVYWYQQSLDQGLQFLIQYYNGEERAKGNILERFSAQQFPDLHSELNLSSLELGDSALYFCASSVVKTVSINQPQHFGDGTRLSIL.

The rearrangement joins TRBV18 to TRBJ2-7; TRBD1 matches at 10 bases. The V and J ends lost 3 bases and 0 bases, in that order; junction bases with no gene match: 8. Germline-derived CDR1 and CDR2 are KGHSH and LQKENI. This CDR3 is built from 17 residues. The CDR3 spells CASSPQLGQGDSYEQYF. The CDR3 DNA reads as TGTGCCAGCTCACCCCAGCTAGGACAGGGGGACTCCTACGAGCAGTACTTC.

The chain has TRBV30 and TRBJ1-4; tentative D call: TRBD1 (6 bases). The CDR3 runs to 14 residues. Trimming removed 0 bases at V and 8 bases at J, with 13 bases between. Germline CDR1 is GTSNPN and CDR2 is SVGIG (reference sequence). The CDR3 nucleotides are TGTGCCTGGAGTGTATGGGGGAGGGGGGAAAAACTGTTTTTT. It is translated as CAWSVWGRGEKLFF.

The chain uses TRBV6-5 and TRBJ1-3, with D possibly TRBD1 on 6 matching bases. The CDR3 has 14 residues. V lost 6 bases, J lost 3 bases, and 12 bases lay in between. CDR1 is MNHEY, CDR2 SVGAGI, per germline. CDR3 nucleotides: TGTGCCAGCAGGGAACAGGGTATTGGAAACACCATATATTTT. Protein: CASREQGIGNTIYF.

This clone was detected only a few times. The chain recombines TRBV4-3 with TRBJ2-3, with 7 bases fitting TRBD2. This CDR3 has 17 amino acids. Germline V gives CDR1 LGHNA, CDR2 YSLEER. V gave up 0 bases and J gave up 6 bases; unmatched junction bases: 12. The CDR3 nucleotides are TGCGCCAGCAGCCAAGAGAGAACAGGCGGGGGTGCGGATACGCAGTATTTT. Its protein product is CASSQERTGGGADTQYF.

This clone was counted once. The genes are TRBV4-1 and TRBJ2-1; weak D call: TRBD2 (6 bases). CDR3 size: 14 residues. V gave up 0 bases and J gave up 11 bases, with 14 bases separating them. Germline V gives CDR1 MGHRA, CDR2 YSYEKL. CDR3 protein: CASSQDQGGIKQFF. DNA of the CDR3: TGCGCCAGCAGCCAAGATCAGGGCGGGATTAAGCAGTTCTTC.

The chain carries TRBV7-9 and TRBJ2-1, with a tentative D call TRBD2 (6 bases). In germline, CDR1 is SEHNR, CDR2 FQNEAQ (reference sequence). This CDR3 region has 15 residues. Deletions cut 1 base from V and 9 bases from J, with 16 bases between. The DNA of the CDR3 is TGTGCCAGCAGCTTAGAAGCGGGTACATGGAGTGAGCAGTTCTTC. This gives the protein CASSLEAGTWSEQFF.

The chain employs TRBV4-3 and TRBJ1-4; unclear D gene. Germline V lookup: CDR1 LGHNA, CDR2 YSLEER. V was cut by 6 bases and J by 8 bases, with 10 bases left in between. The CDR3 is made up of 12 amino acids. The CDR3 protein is CASSRKEEKLFF. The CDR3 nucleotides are TGCGCCAGCAGTCGGAAGGAGGAAAAACTGTTTTTT.

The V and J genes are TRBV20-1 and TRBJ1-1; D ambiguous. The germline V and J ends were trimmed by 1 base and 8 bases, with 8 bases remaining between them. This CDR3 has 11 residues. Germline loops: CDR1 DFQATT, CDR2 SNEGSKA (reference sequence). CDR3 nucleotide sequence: TGCAGTGCTAGAGTTTACAGAGAAGCTTTCTTT. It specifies CSARVYREAFF.